This entry lists 12 T cell receptor beta chains sequenced from one sample in a study of blood T cell repertoires in COVID-19. Produced via immunoSEQ multiplex PCR; TCRdb's table is partial and in-frame only. The profile shows roughly 260,000 clones, approximately 79% of them singletons. Sequenced: peripheral blood. These receptors were collected from a middle-aged woman with active or convalescent COVID-19.

This clone was picked up a small number of times. The chain is built from TRBV7-8 and TRBJ1-1; D is ambiguous. The germline gives CDR1 SGHVS, CDR2 FQNEAQ. CDR3 length: 15 residues. V was clipped by 5 bases and J by 1 base, with 14 bases between them. CDR3 nucleotide sequence: TGTGCCAGCAGCGCACGTGAGGGCGCGAACACTGAAGCTTTCTTT. Encoded protein: CASSAREGANTEAFF.

This chain links TRBV30 with TRBJ2-4, with 9 bases identical to TRBD2. V was clipped by 7 bases and J by 5 bases; unmatched bases: 9. The CDR3 loop spans 14 amino acids. The germline gives CDR1 GTSNPN, CDR2 SVGIG (reference sequence). CDR3 loop: CAYWTSADQNIQYF. The CDR3 DNA reads as TGTGCCTACTGGACTAGCGCGGACCAAAACATTCAGTACTTC.

A note on this clone: One end of the junction does not line up with germline, which may come from a read error. The chain carries TRBV3-1 (or the pseudogene TRBV3-2) and TRBJ1-2, with D unresolved. Germline CDR1 reads LGHDT; CDR2 reads YNNKEL (reference sequence). The CDR3 sequence is 12 residues long. CDR3 nucleotide sequence: TGTGCCAGCAGGGACTATAACTATGGCCACACCTTC. Amino acid sequence: CASRDYNYGHTF.

The rearrangement joins TRBV28 to TRBJ2-6; a possible D gene is TRBD1 (5 bases). Per germline, CDR1 MDHEN and CDR2 SYDVKM. V dropped 5 bases and J dropped 0 bases, with 17 bases sitting between them. CDR3 length: 18 amino acids. CDR3: CASSTRVPYLSGANVLTF. The CDR3 DNA reads as TGTGCCAGCAGTACCAGGGTTCCTTACCTCTCTGGGGCCAACGTCCTGACTTTC.

CDR3 DNA sequence: TGTGCCAGCAGCCAAGATAGTGTGAATCAGCCCCAGCATTTT. Amino acids: CASSQDSVNQPQHF. This chain uses TRBV3-1 (or the pseudogene TRBV3-2) with TRBJ1-5; D gene unclear. V shed 0 bases and J shed 4 bases, with 7 bases lying between them. Germline loops: CDR1 LGHDT, CDR2 YNNKEL (reference sequence). The CDR3 consists of 14 residues.

The rearrangement uses TRBV9 and TRBJ2-6, with a possible D match to TRBD1 (6 bases). The CDR3 loop spans 16 amino acids. Germline V gives CDR1 SGDLS, CDR2 YYNGEE. V lost 5 bases and J 4 bases, leaving 16 bases between the germline ends. The CDR3 coding sequence is TGTGCCAGCAGTGCGTCCGGGACACCGGGGGCCAACGTCCTGACTTTC. Translated, it gives CASSASGTPGANVLTF.

The sample holds a few counts of this clone. The CDR3 is CASSLDRDQPQHF. DNA for the CDR3: TGTGCCAGCAGCCTCGACAGAGATCAGCCCCAGCATTTT. The chain combines TRBV3-1 (or the pseudogene TRBV3-2) with TRBJ1-5, with TRBD1 as a possible D gene (5 bases). CDR3 size: 13 residues. CDR1 and CDR2 from the germline V gene are LGHDT and YNNKEL (reference sequence). The V end was cut by 4 bases, the J end by 5 bases, with 9 bases between.

V usage is TRBV12-3 or TRBV12-4 and J usage is TRBJ2-7; 8 positions match TRBD1. V lost 6 bases to trimming and J lost 6 bases; unmatched junction nucleotides: 7. The CDR3 is 13 amino acids. Written as DNA, the CDR3 is TGTGCCAGCAGCCCCGGGACAGGCTTCGAGCAGTACTTC. As protein: CASSPGTGFEQYF.

As regards this clone: Other DNA sequences within the sample encode an identical CDR3. The chain carries TRBV5-4 and TRBJ2-5; TRBD1 agrees at 7 bases. Germline V lookup: CDR1 SGHNT, CDR2 YYREEE (reference sequence). This CDR3 comprises 14 residues. With V trimmed by 4 bases and J by 2 bases, 5 bases remained unmatched. The CDR3 region has the DNA TGTGCCAGCAGCCCGGGGACAGCACAAGAGACCCAGTACTTC. Translation gives CASSPGTAQETQYF. The entire variable domain, with the rest obtained from reference TRBV5-4 and TRBJ2-5, is as follows: ETGVTQSPTHLIKTRGQQVTLRCSSQSGHNTVSWYQQALGQGPQFIFQYYREEENGRGNFPPRFSGLQFPNYSSELNVNALELDDSALYLCASSPGTAQETQYFGPGTRLLVL.

The rearrangement joins TRBV30 to TRBJ1-3; maybe TRBD1 (5 bases). The CDR3 runs to 13 residues. Germline V gene data show CDR1 as GTSNPN and CDR2 as SVGIG (reference sequence). V was pared by 1 base and J by 2 bases, with 6 bases between. The chain's CDR3 is CAWSAGPGNTIYF. CDR3 DNA: TGTGCCTGGAGTGCAGGGCCTGGAAACACCATATATTTT.

The V gene is TRBV14, the J gene TRBJ2-5, with TRBD2 identical over 12 bases. The CDR3 sequence is 17 residues long. V shed 7 bases and J 7 bases; nucleotides not matched to a gene: 16. The germline CDR1 and CDR2 sequences are SGHDN and FVKESK. The CDR3 sequence is CASNRKTSGGYVGTQYF. The CDR3 DNA follows: TGTGCCAGCAACCGAAAGACTAGCGGGGGTTACGTCGGGACCCAGTACTTC.

The chain couples TRBV18 to TRBJ2-2; TRBD2 matches 7 bases. Germline CDR1 KGHSH, CDR2 LQKENI. V lost 3 bases to trimming and J lost 0 bases; unmatched junction nucleotides: 4. The CDR3 has 16 amino acids. CDR3 amino acids: CASSPREASNTGELFF. The CDR3 region has the DNA TGTGCCAGCTCACCCCGGGAGGCGTCGAACACCGGGGAGCTGTTTTTT.